Listed below are T cell receptor beta chains from one sample, sequenced in a study of response to subunit inactivated influenza vaccine. TCRdb reprocessed the RT-PCR reads with MiXCR, giving one entry per CDR3 protein. Among about 780,000 distinct CDR3 sequences listed, less than 20% were seen once. The sample was PBMCs from blood, taken less than 6 days after vaccination. The receptors shown here come from a man aged 50-60 years who received an inactivated influenza vaccine. Each CDR3 is given with its conserved first and last residue. D genes are given only for firm matches. Expanded clones are given a class, and other clones once, few, many or no size at all.

D	J	size	V	DNA	CDR3
NA	TRBJ2-5	few	TRBV27	TGTGCCAGCCGTTCTATAGTGGGCCCCGCTTACGAGACCCAGTACTTC	CASRSIVGPAYETQYF
NA	TRBJ2-3	few	TRBV24-1	TGTGCCACCAGTGATTTTCGGGGCCCGGATACGCAGTATTTT	CATSDFRGPDTQYF
NA	TRBJ2-1	few	TRBV12-3/TRBV12-4	TGTGCCAGCAGTGACACTAGAAGGCACGAGCAGTTCTTC	CASSDTRRHEQFF
NA	TRBJ2-3	NA	TRBV4-3	TGCGCCAGCAGCCAAGAGGGACCCTCTTTCACAGATACGCAGTATTTT	CASSQEGPSFTDTQYF
NA	TRBJ2-5	few	TRBV6-1	TGTGCCAGCAGACCAGCCCGGGACATGAGTTACCAAGAGACCCAGTACTTC	CASRPARDMSYQETQYF
NA	TRBJ1-1	NA	TRBV5-4	TGTGCCAGCAGCTTTAGGAGAACTGAAGCTTTCTTT	CASSFRRTEAFF
TRBD2	TRBJ2-1	many	TRBV12-3/TRBV12-4	TGTGCCAGCAGTTTGCGCGGGAGCCACAATGAGCAGTTCTTC	CASSLRGSHNEQFF
NA	TRBJ2-3	NA	TRBV12-3/TRBV12-4	TGTGCCAGCAGCGTACAGGGACTCCCTTCGGATTTT	CASSVQGLPSDF
TRBD2	TRBJ2-7	many	TRBV7-2	TGTGCCAGCAGCTCGACTAGCGGGGGGTTCGAGCAGTACTTC	CASSSTSGGFEQYF
TRBD2	TRBJ2-3	few	TRBV20-1	TGCAGTGCCTCGGGACTAGCGGGAGCCCCCACAGATACGCAGTATTTT	CSASGLAGAPTDTQYF
NA	TRBJ2-1	few	TRBV7-2	TGTGCCAGCTCCCGGGACGGAAGATACAATGAGCAGTTCTTC	CASSRDGRYNEQFF
TRBD2	TRBJ2-3	many	TRBV7-2	TGTGCCAGTACCTTGGGGGGGAGCACAGATACGCAGTATTTT	CASTLGGSTDTQYF
NA	TRBJ1-6	NA	TRBV6-2/TRBV6-3	TGTGCCAGCAGCGGGTCTGAGTCACCCCTCCACTTT	CASSGSESPLHF
TRBD2	TRBJ2-5	NA	TRBV29-1	TGCAGCGTTGAAGGGTCTAGCGGGGGACAAGAGACCCAGTACTTC	CSVEGSSGGQETQYF
NA	TRBJ2-1	NA	TRBV10-3	TGTGCCATCTCCCCCAGGGTCGATAGGACTGAGCAGTTCTTC	CAISPRVDRTEQFF
TRBD1	TRBJ2-3	NA	TRBV7-9	TGTGCCAGCAGCCCTCGATGGACAGGGAGCACAGATACGCAGTATTTT	CASSPRWTGSTDTQYF
NA	TRBJ2-1	few	TRBV12-3/TRBV12-4	TGTGCCAGCAGTTTGTGGGACTTTCAGTTCTTC	CASSLWDFQFF
NA	TRBJ1-4	NA	TRBV15	TGTGCCACCAGCAGAGATAGAGGGTACGGAGAAAAACTGTTTTTT	CATSRDRGYGEKLFF
NA	TRBJ2-1	NA	TRBV6-2/TRBV6-3	TGTGCCAGCAGTACGGACAGGGAGGGCAATGAGCAGTTCTTC	CASSTDREGNEQFF
NA	TRBJ2-4	NA	TRBV6-1	TGTGCCAGCAGTCCGCTAGCCAAAAACATTCAGTACTTC	CASSPLAKNIQYF
TRBD1	TRBJ2-7	many	TRBV7-9	TGTGCCAGCAGCTTAACCGGACAGGCCTACGAGCAGTACTTC	CASSLTGQAYEQYF
TRBD2	TRBJ2-7	NA	TRBV20-1	TGCAGTGCTAGCGGGGTGGTGGGAGGGCGACAGCAGTACTTC	CSASGVVGGRQQYF
NA	TRBJ2-3	many	TRBV20-1	TGCAGTGCTAGAGCCCAACCCCTCGGGGGGCGGACGCAGTATTTT	CSARAQPLGGRTQYF
TRBD1	TRBJ1-1	NA	TRBV6-2/TRBV6-3	TGTGCCAGCTTTTTCCGGACAGGGGCAGGTACTGAAGCTTTCTTT	CASFFRTGAGTEAFF
TRBD1	TRBJ2-7	NA	TRBV20-1	TGCAGTGCTAGCGACAGGGGGATTGACCAGTACTTC	CSASDRGIDQYF
TRBD2	TRBJ2-1	few	TRBV12-3/TRBV12-4	TGTGCCAGCAGTTTCGCCGGGACTAGCGGGCCCTATGAGCAGTTCTTC	CASSFAGTSGPYEQFF
TRBD2	TRBJ2-1	many	TRBV5-1	TGCGCCAGCAGCTTGGCCGGGACTAGCGGATACAATGAGCAGTTCTTC	CASSLAGTSGYNEQFF
TRBD2	TRBJ2-1	few	TRBV7-6	TGTGCCAGCAGCTCAAAGCGGGGGGGCTTGTACAATGAGCAGTTCTTC	CASSSKRGGLYNEQFF
NA	TRBJ2-3	NA	TRBV5-1	TGCGCCAGCAGCTCCGGGGGAGGAGATACGCAGTATTTT	CASSSGGGDTQYF
TRBD2	TRBJ2-1	NA	TRBV14	TGTGCCAGCAGCCACATAGGGGGCGGGGGGGCCCACAATGAGCAGTTCTTC	CASSHIGGGGAHNEQFF
NA	TRBJ2-1	few	TRBV7-2	TGTGCCAGCAGCTTAGATGTCGGGGACTCCTACAATGAGCAGTTCTTC	CASSLDVGDSYNEQFF
NA	TRBJ2-2	once	TRBV28	TGTGCCAGCACCTCTTCCCTCCGGTCCGGGGAGCTGTTTTTT	CASTSSLRSGELFF
TRBD2	TRBJ2-1	NA	TRBV5-1	TGCGCCAGCAGCGCCGGGACTAGCGGGATTTCCTACAATGAGCAGTTCTTC	CASSAGTSGISYNEQFF
TRBD2	TRBJ2-1	NA	TRBV7-2	TGTGCCAGCAGCTTACTCAGCGGGAGCAACAATGAGCAGTTCTTC	CASSLLSGSNNEQFF
NA	TRBJ1-1	NA	TRBV5-1	TGCGCCAGCAGCGTCGCAGGAGGGGTATTCACTGAAGCTTTCTTT	CASSVAGGVFTEAFF
NA	TRBJ2-7	NA	TRBV2	TGTGCCAGCAGAGACCCCTTGAAGCGATACTCCTACGAGCAGTACTTC	CASRDPLKRYSYEQYF
TRBD1	TRBJ2-3	many	TRBV28	TGTGCCAGCAGTCCGGACAGGGTAACAGATACGCAGTATTTT	CASSPDRVTDTQYF
TRBD1	TRBJ2-7	NA	TRBV6-2/TRBV6-3	TGTGCCAGCAAACGACAGGGGGGCTACGAGCAGTACTTC	CASKRQGGYEQYF
TRBD1	TRBJ2-5	NA	TRBV7-8	TGTGCCAGCAACCGACAGGGCGCCCAAGAGACCCAGTACTTC	CASNRQGAQETQYF
TRBD2	TRBJ2-3	NA	TRBV12-3/TRBV12-4	TGTGCCAGCAGTTCCATAGGACTAGCGGATGACACAGATACGCAGTATTTT	CASSSIGLADDTDTQYF
NA	TRBJ2-1	many	TRBV29-1	TGCAGCGTTGGAAGAGTAAATGAGCAGTTCTTC	CSVGRVNEQFF
TRBD1	TRBJ2-5	few	TRBV20-1	TGCAGTGCTAAGGGGCAGGGGGCGTTTTTCGGGACCCAGTACTTC	CSAKGQGAFFGTQYF
NA	TRBJ2-7	few	TRBV4-3	TGCGCCAGCAGCCAATGGACAGATTCCGAGCAGTACTTC	CASSQWTDSEQYF
TRBD2	TRBJ2-3	once	TRBV5-5	TGTGCCAGCAGCTTGGTAGCGGGGGGCCGGGGAGATACGCAGTATTTT	CASSLVAGGRGDTQYF
NA	TRBJ2-3	few	TRBV29-1	TGCAGCTCCGGGGTGGGCAGGGGTGATACGCAGTATTTT	CSSGVGRGDTQYF
TRBD2	TRBJ2-1	NA	TRBV27	TGTGCCAAACGACTAGCGGGCTCCTACAATGAGCAGTTCTTC	CAKRLAGSYNEQFF
NA	TRBJ2-3	few	TRBV28	TGTGCCAGCACTCCACTGGGCCAGGGCACAGATACGCAGTATTTT	CASTPLGQGTDTQYF
NA	TRBJ2-1	few	TRBV7-8	TGTGCCAGCAGCTTATTATACAGAGGGCAGGTAAATGAGCAGTTCTTC	CASSLLYRGQVNEQFF
NA	TRBJ2-5	NA	TRBV5-8	TGTGCCAGCAGCTTGGCGTTTGGCGTGGGTTTGGGGGAGACCCAGTACTTC	CASSLAFGVGLGETQYF